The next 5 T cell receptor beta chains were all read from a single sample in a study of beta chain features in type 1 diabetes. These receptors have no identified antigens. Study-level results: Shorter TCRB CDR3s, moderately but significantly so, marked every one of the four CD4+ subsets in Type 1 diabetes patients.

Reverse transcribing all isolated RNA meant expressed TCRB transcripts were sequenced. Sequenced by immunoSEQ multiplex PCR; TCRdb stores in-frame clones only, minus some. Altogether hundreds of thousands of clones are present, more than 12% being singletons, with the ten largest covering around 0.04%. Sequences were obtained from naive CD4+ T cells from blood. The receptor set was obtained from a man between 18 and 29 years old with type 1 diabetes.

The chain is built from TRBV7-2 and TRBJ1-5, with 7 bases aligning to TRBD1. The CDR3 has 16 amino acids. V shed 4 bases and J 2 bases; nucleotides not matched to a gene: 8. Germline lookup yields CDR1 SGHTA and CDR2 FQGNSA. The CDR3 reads CASSSARGRGNQPQHF. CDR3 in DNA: TGTGCCAGCAGCTCCGCCAGGGGGAGGGGCAATCAGCCCCAGCATTTT.

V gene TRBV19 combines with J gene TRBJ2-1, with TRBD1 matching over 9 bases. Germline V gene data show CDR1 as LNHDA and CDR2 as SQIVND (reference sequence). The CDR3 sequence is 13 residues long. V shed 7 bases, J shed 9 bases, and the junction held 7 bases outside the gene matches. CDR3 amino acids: CASTGDRVAEQFF. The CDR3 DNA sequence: TGTGCCAGTACCGGGGACAGGGTGGCTGAGCAGTTCTTC.

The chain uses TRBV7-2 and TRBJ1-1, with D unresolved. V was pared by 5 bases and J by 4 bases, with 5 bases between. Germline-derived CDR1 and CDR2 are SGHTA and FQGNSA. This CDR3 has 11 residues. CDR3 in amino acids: CASSLFTEAFF. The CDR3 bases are TGTGCCAGCAGCCTCTTCACTGAAGCTTTCTTT.

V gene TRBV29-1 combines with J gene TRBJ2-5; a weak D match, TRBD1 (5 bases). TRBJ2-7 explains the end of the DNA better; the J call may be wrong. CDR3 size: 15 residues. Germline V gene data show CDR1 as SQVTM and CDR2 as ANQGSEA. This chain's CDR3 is CSVADRGGGTYEQYF. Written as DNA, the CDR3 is TGCAGCGTTGCTGACAGAGGTGGTGGGACCTACGAGCAGTACTTC.

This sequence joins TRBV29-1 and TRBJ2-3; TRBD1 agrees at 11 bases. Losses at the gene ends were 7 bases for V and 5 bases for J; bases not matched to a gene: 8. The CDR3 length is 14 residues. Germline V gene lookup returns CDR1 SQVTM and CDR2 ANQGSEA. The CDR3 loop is CSALDRGRVDTQYF. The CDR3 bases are TGCAGCGCTCTGGACAGGGGGCGAGTAGATACGCAGTATTTT.